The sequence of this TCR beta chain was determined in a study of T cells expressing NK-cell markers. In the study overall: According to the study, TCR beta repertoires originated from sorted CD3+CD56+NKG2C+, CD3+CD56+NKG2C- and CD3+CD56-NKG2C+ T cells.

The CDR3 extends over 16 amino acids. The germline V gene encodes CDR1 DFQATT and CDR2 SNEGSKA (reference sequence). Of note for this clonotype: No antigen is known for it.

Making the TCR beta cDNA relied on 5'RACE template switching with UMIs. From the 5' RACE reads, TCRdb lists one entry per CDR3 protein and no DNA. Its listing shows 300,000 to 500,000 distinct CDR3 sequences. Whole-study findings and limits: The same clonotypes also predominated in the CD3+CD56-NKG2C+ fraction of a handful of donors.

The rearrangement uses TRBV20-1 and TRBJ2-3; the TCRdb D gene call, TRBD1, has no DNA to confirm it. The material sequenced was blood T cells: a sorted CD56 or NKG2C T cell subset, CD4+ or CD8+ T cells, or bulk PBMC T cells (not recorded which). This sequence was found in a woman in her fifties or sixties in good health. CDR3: CSAQRAETGRTDTQYF.